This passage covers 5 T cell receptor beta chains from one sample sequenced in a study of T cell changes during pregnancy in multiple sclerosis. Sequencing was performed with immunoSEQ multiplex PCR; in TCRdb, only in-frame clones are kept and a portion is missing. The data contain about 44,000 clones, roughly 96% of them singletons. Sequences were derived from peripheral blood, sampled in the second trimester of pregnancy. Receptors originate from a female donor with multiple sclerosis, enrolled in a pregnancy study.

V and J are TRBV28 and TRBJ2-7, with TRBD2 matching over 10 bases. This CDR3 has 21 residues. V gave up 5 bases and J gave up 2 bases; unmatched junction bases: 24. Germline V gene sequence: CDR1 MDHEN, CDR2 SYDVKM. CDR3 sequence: CASSPLSGSGRPGTPAYEQYF. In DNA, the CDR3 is TGTGCCAGCAGTCCCCTAAGTGGTAGCGGGAGGCCCGGGACCCCAGCCTACGAGCAGTACTTC.

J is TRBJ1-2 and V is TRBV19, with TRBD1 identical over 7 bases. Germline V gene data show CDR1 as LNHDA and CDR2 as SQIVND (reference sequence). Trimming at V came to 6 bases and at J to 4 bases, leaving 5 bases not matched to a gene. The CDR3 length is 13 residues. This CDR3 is CASSRQGSYGYTF. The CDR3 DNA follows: TGTGCCAGTAGCCGACAGGGAAGCTATGGCTACACCTTC.

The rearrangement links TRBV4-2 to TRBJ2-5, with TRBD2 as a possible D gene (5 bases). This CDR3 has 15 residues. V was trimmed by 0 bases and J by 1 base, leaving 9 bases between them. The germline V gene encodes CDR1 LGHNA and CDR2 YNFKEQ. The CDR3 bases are TGTGCCAGCAGCCAAGATGAGGGATCCCAAGAGACCCAGTACTTC. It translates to CASSQDEGSQETQYF.

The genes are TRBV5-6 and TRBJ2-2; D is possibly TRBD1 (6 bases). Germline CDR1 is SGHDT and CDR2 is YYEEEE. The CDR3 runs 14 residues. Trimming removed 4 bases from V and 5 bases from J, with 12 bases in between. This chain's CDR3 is CASSLSGVTGELFF. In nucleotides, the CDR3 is TGTGCCAGCAGCCTATCAGGGGTTACCGGGGAGCTGTTTTTT.

The CDR3 loop is CASSPGLAGGQETQYF. The CDR3 DNA reads TGTGCCAGCAGCCCGGGACTAGCGGGAGGGCAAGAGACCCAGTACTTC. The J gene is TRBJ2-5, the V gene TRBV9; 16 nucleotides agree with TRBD2. The CDR3 consists of 16 residues. V shed 4 bases, J shed 2 bases, and the junction held 2 bases outside the gene matches. From germline, CDR1 is SGDLS and CDR2 YYNGEE.